The clone carrying this T cell receptor beta chain was picked up a small number of times. Construction of naive CD8 libraries employed about 18,000 to 1,100,000 sorted cells together with 10%, 30% or 50% RNA. For naive CD8 T cells, sorting used the CD8+CD4-CCR7+CD45RA+ phenotype. The sample belongs to a study of molecular identifiers for immune sequencing clone quantification. This CDR3 spans 15 amino acids. Trimming removed 3 bases from V and 5 bases from J; junction bases left unmatched: 13. The V gene's germline CDR1 is DFQATT and CDR2 SNEGSKA (reference sequence). TCRdb used MiXCR to reprocess the PCR reads, holding one entry per CDR3 protein. The repertoire holds about 510,000 distinct CDR3 sequences, with under 30% as singletons.

The sample taken for sequencing was naive CD8+ T cells from blood, with Jurkat cell RNA spiked in. Subset meaning: FACS-sorted CD8+CD4-CCR7+CD45RA+ naive T cells. V and J are TRBV20-1 and TRBJ2-7, with 7 bases identical to TRBD1. The clonotype comes from a human donor in good health. Some libraries in this study had Jurkat cell RNA spiked in. The CDR3 coding sequence is TGCAGTGCTAGCCGAAGGGACAGCCTTATAGACGAGCAGTACTTC. Translated, it gives CSASRRDSLIDEQYF.